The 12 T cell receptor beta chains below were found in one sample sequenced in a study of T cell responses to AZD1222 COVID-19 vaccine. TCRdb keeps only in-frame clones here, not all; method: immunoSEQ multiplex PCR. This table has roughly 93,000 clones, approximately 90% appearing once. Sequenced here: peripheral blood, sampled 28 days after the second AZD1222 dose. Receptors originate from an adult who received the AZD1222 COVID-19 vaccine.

The CDR3 DNA reads TGTGCCAGCAGCTTGGACCCCGGGGCCTACGAGCAGTACGTC. Amino acids: CASSLDPGAYEQYV. This chain uses TRBV5-5 with TRBJ2-7; tentative D call: TRBD2 (5 bases). The V end was cut by 0 bases, the J end by 2 bases, with 9 bases between. The CDR3 spans 14 residues. CDR1 and CDR2 from the germline V gene are SGHKS and YYEKEE (reference sequence).

CDR3 DNA: TGTGCCAGCATTCGACAGGGGGGACCAAATGAAAAACTGTTTTTT. It translates to CASIRQGGPNEKLFF. This chain joins TRBV6-5 and TRBJ1-4; 9 positions match TRBD1. In germline, CDR1 is MNHEY, CDR2 SVGAGI. CDR3 size: 15 residues. V lost 7 bases to trimming and J lost 5 bases; unmatched junction nucleotides: 8.

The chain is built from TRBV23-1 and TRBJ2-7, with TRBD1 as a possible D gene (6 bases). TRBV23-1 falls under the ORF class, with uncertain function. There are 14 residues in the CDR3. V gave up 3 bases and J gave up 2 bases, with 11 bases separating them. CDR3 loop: CASSQTTGAYEQYV. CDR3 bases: TGCGCCAGCAGTCAGACGACAGGTGCCTACGAGCAGTACGTC.

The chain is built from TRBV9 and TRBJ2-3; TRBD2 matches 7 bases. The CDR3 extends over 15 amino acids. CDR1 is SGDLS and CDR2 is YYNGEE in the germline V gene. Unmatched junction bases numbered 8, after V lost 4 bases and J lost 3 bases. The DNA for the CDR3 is TGTGCCAGCAGCTCTTTAGCGGGCGGTACAGATACGCAGTATTTT. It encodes CASSSLAGGTDTQYF.

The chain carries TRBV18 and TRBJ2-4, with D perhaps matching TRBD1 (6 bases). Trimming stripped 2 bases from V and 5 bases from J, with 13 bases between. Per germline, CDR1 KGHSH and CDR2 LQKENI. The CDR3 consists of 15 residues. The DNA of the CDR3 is TGTGCCAGCTCACCAACACAGGGTCGCGAAAACATTCAGTACTTC. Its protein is CASSPTQGRENIQYF.

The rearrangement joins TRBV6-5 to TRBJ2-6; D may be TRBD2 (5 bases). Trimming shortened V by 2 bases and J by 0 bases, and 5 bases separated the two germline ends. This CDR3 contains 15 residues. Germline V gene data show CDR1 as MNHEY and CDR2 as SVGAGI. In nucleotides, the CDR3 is TGTGCCAGCAGTTACGAGGGCTCTGGGGCCAACGTCCTGACTTTC. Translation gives CASSYEGSGANVLTF.

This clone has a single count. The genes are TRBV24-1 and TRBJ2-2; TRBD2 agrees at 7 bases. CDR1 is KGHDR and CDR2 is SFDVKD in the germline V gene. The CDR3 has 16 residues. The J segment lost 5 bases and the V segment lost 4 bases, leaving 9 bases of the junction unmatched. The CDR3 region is CATSEFSGRATGELFF. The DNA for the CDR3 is TGTGCCACCAGTGAATTTTCAGGGAGGGCGACCGGGGAGCTGTTTTTT.

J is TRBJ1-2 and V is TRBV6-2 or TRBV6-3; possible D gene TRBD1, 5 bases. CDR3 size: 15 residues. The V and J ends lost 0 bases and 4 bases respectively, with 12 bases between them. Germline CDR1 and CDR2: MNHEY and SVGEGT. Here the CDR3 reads CASSYSAREIYGYTF. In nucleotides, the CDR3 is TGTGCCAGCAGTTACTCGGCCAGGGAGATCTATGGCTACACCTTC.

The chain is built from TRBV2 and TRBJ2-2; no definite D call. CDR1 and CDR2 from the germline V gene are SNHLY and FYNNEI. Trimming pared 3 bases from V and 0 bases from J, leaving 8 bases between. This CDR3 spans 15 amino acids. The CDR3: CASSDLQSNTGELFF. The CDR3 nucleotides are TGTGCCAGCAGTGATCTTCAGTCGAACACCGGGGAGCTGTTTTTT.

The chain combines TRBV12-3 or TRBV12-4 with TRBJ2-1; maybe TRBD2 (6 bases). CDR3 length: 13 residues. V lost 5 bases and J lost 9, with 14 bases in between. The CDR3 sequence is CASSPGLGGEQFF. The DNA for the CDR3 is TGTGCCAGCAGTCCCGGCCTGGGGGGTGAGCAGTTCTTC.

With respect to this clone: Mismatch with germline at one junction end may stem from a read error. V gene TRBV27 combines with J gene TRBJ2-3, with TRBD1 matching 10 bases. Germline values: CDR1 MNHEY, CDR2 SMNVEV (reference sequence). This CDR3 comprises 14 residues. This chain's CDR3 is CASSRGQGTGTQYF. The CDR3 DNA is TGTGCCAGCAGTCGGGGACAGGGGACAGGTACGCAGTATTTT.

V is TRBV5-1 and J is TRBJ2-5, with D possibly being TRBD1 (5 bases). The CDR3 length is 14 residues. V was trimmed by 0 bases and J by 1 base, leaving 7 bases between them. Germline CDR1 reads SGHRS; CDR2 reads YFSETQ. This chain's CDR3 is CASSLEGPQETQYF. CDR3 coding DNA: TGCGCCAGCAGCTTGGAGGGGCCCCAAGAGACCCAGTACTTC.